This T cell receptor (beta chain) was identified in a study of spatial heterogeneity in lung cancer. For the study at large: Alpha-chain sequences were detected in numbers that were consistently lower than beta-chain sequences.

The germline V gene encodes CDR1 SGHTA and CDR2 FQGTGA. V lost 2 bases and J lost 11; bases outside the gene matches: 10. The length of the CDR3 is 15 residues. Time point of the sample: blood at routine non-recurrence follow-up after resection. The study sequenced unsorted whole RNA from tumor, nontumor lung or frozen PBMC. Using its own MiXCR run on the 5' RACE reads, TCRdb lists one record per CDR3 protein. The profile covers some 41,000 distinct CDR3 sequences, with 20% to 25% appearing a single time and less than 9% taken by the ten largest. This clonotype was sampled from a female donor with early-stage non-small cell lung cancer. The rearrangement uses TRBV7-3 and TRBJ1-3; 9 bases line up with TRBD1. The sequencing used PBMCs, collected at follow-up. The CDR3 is CASSLSGTGLLPIYF. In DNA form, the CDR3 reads TGTGCCAGCAGCTTATCCGGGACAGGGTTACTCCCCATATATTTT.